What follows is one TCR beta chain and its context. The source of the sample is a study of blood T cell repertoires in COVID-19. The CDR3 has 15 amino acids. The germline CDR1 and CDR2 sequences are LNHDA and SQIVND (reference sequence). V shed 3 bases and J 4 bases; nucleotides not matched to a gene: 6. TCRdb's copy holds only in-frame clones and misses some; the assay was immunoSEQ multiplex PCR. The table shows 150,000 to 200,000 clones, with approximately 91% occurring only once. The chain links TRBV19 to TRBJ2-1, with 7 bases lining up with TRBD2. The source is a young woman who had recovered from COVID-19. Sequencing used PBMCs or T cells enriched from blood (not recorded which). In DNA form, the CDR3 reads TGTGCCAGTAGTATTACAGCGGGACCTTACAATGAGCAGTTCTTC. Encoded protein: CASSITAGPYNEQFF.